The 18 T cell receptor beta chains reported below all come from one sample, sequenced in a study of cytomegalovirus exposure and HLA in healthy donors. Profiled with immunoSEQ multiplex PCR; TCRdb holds only in-frame clones, not every one. The repertoire holds 100,000 to 150,000 clones, with roughly 89% as singletons. The sample comprised PBMCs. The receptors come from a young woman in good health and CMV-seronegative.

V gene TRBV29-1 combines with J gene TRBJ1-1, with 10 positions matching TRBD1. V gave up 7 bases and J gave up 1 base; unmatched junction bases: 12. CDR3 length: 16 amino acids. Germline loops: CDR1 SQVTM, CDR2 ANQGSEA. The CDR3 DNA reads TGCAGCGGTGACAGGGGGCGAGATCATCAGAACACTGAAGCTTTCTTT. As protein: CSGDRGRDHQNTEAFF.

V gene TRBV19 combines with J gene TRBJ2-1; TRBD1 agrees at 9 bases. The CDR3 totals 14 residues. Trimming removed 0 bases from V and 14 bases from J; junction bases left unmatched: 8. Per the germline V gene, CDR1 is LNHDA and CDR2 is SQIVND (reference sequence). This chain's CDR3 is CASSIDRVGQGEFF. For the CDR3, the DNA is TGTGCCAGTAGTATAGATCGGGTGGGACAGGGTGAGTTCTTC.

This sequence joins TRBV2 and TRBJ2-7; D is ambiguous. V shed 6 bases and J shed 5 bases, with 11 bases lying between them. Germline CDR1 SNHLY, CDR2 FYNNEI. The CDR3 is 12 residues long. The chain's CDR3 is CASSHSGDEQYF. The CDR3 nucleotides read TGTGCCAGCAGCCACAGTGGCGACGAGCAGTACTTC.

The chain joins TRBV11-2 to TRBJ1-2, with no clear D. Germline-derived CDR1 and CDR2 are SGHAT and FQNNGV. Trimming removed 4 bases at V and 6 bases at J, with 9 bases between. The CDR3 consists of 12 residues. For the CDR3, the DNA is TGTGCCAGCAGCTCCCTAACAGATGGCTACACCTTC. This gives the protein CASSSLTDGYTF.

This clone has only one observation. The rearrangement uses TRBV23-1 and TRBJ1-1; 7 bases agree with TRBD1. TRBV23-1 qualifies as an ORF whose function is uncertain. V shed 1 base and J 1 base; nucleotides not matched to a gene: 3. The CDR3 contains 15 residues. In DNA, the CDR3 is TGCGCCAGCAGTCAATTTTCAGGGGGGAACACTGAAGCTTTCTTT. This sequence encodes CASSQFSGGNTEAFF.

The chain has TRBV4-2 and TRBJ2-3; 10 nucleotides line up with TRBD2. Germline V gene lookup returns CDR1 LGHNA and CDR2 YNFKEQ. This CDR3 is 19 amino acids long. V was clipped by 3 bases and J by 4 bases; unmatched bases: 16. The CDR3 sequence is CASSQDGGNTAGGPDTQYF. Here the CDR3 DNA reads TGTGCCAGCAGCCAGGATGGGGGGAACACAGCGGGAGGGCCAGATACGCAGTATTTT.

V is TRBV28 and J is TRBJ2-3; D perhaps matches TRBD2 (6 bases). The V end lost 3 bases, the J end lost 1 base, and 8 bases lay between the germline ends. The CDR3 is 14 amino acids. Germline lookup yields CDR1 MDHEN and CDR2 SYDVKM. The CDR3 DNA reads TGTGCCAGCAGTTTTTGGGGGGGCACAGATACGCAGTATTTT. As protein: CASSFWGGTDTQYF.

The CDR3 DNA follows: TGTGCCAGCTCACCCTTATGGATTATCGACACGAACTATGGCTACACCTTC. Translation: CASSPLWIIDTNYGYTF. This chain links TRBV18 with TRBJ1-2; D unclear. The V and J ends lost 3 bases and 2 bases respectively, with 19 bases between them. This CDR3 has 17 residues. CDR1 is KGHSH and CDR2 is LQKENI in the germline V gene.

This clone was seen a single time. The rearrangement uses TRBV6-4 and TRBJ1-1; weak D call: TRBD1 (5 bases). The CDR3 spans 12 residues. Deletions cut 4 bases from V and 6 bases from J, with 9 bases between. Looked up from germline, CDR1 is MRHNA and CDR2 is SNTAGT. In DNA form, the CDR3 reads TGTGCCAGCAGTGGGGGGGGTGCTGAAGCTTTCTTT. Translated, it gives CASSGGGAEAFF.

The chain couples TRBV6-1 to TRBJ2-2; possibly TRBD2 for D (5 bases). CDR3 length: 14 residues. CDR1 is MNHNS, CDR2 SASEGT, per germline. Between the trimmed V and J ends, which lost 6 bases and 3 bases, there was a span of 11 bases. The CDR3 sequence is CASSIMEDTGELFF. The CDR3 DNA reads as TGTGCCAGCAGCATAATGGAGGACACCGGGGAGCTGTTTTTT.

This chain joins TRBV5-1 and TRBJ2-5; D may be TRBD2 (6 bases). The CDR3 has 14 residues. V was pared by 6 bases and J by 3 bases, with 15 bases between. Looked up from germline, CDR1 is SGHRS and CDR2 is YFSETQ. CDR3 sequence (DNA): TGCGCCAGCACCGCGGCGGGACCGAAAGAGACCCAGTACTTC. Amino acids: CASTAAGPKETQYF. Full variable domain (missing parts from reference TRBV5-1 and TRBJ2-5): KAGVTQTPRYLIKTRGQQVTLSCSPISGHRSVSWYQQTPGQGLQFLFEYFSETQRNKGNFPGRFSGRQFSNSRSEMNVSTLELGDSALYLCASTAAGPKETQYFGPGTRLLVL.

The V call is TRBV28, the J call TRBJ2-5, with D uncertain. From germline, CDR1 is MDHEN and CDR2 SYDVKM. The CDR3 extends over 13 amino acids. The germline V and J ends were trimmed by 3 bases and 3 bases, with 8 bases remaining between them. CDR3 coding DNA: TGTGCCAGCAGTTTCGGCGGAGAAGAGACCCAGTACTTC. It encodes CASSFGGEETQYF.

This chain connects TRBV7-9 to TRBJ1-2; D uncertain. The germline V and J ends were trimmed by 5 bases and 3 bases, with 13 bases remaining between them. Germline V lookup: CDR1 SEHNR, CDR2 FQNEAQ (reference sequence). The CDR3 spans 14 residues. The chain's CDR3 is CASSLREPDYGYTF. The DNA for the CDR3 is TGTGCCAGCAGCCTGAGGGAACCCGACTATGGCTACACCTTC.

This rearrangement joins TRBV5-8 to TRBJ2-7, with D tentatively TRBD2 (6 bases). The germline CDR1 and CDR2 sequences are SGHTS and YDEGEE. The CDR3 loop spans 17 amino acids. Trimming cost V 1 base and J 5 bases, with 22 bases left between them. CDR3 loop: CASSLLRRVVRIDEQYF. As DNA, the CDR3 is TGTGCCAGCAGCTTGCTTCGGAGGGTTGTGAGGATCGACGAGCAGTACTTC.

The chain is built from TRBV19 and TRBJ2-4; a possible D gene is TRBD2 (7 bases). CDR1 and CDR2 (germline): LNHDA, SQIVND (reference sequence). CDR3 length equals 15 residues. Trimming shortened V by 5 bases and J by 5 bases, and 16 bases separated the two germline ends. The CDR3 spells CASSPGRGFENIQYF. CDR3 DNA: TGTGCCAGTAGTCCGGGGAGGGGGTTCGAAAACATTCAGTACTTC.

J is TRBJ2-2 and V is TRBV19, with D perhaps TRBD2 (5 bases). Germline V gene sequence: CDR1 LNHDA, CDR2 SQIVND (reference sequence). The CDR3 covers 14 residues. With 5 bases removed from V and 4 bases from J, the gap between germline ends came to 11 bases. CDR3 DNA sequence: TGTGCCAGTAGTGCTGGGAGTTTCACCGGGGAGCTGTTTTTT. It translates to CASSAGSFTGELFF.

This rearrangement joins TRBV6-5 to TRBJ1-2, with 8 positions matching TRBD1. The CDR3 has 16 residues. The trim removed 0 bases at V and 8 bases at J, leaving 11 bases unmatched. CDR1 and CDR2 from the germline V gene are MNHEY and SVGAGI. The CDR3: CASSYSMGQAIQGYTF. In DNA form, the CDR3 reads TGTGCCAGCAGTTACTCGATGGGACAGGCCATTCAAGGCTACACCTTC.

The chain couples TRBV2 to TRBJ2-1, with 8 bases that match TRBD2. CDR3 length: 16 residues. The germline gives CDR1 SNHLY, CDR2 FYNNEI. Unmatched junction bases numbered 5, after V lost 2 bases and J lost 2 bases. CDR3 protein: CASSEITSGTYNEQFF. The CDR3 bases are TGTGCCAGCAGTGAAATAACTAGCGGTACCTACAATGAGCAGTTCTTC.